A selection of T cell receptor beta chains follows, all from one sample in a study of blood T cell repertoires in COVID-19. Profiling relied on immunoSEQ multiplex PCR, and the TCRdb table lists in-frame clones only, not all of them. Of hundreds of thousands of clones listed, about 86% are singletons. The sequenced material came from peripheral blood. These receptors were obtained from a man aged 80 or over with acute or convalescent COVID-19. The CDR3 runs from the conserved cysteine through the conserved F or W. The D gene is left open where the match is weak. Not every row has a clone size; where given, it reads once, few, many or a size class.

j_call | clone_size | v_call | d_call | cdr3_nt | cdr3_aa
TRBJ1-2 | . | TRBV2 | . | TGTGCCAGCAGTGATGAACAGGTCTACGATGGCTACACCTTC | CASSDEQVYDGYTF
TRBJ2-7 | . | TRBV10-3 | TRBD1 | TGTGCCATCAGGGCCGGGACAGGGGATTACGAGCAGTACTTC | CAIRAGTGDYEQYF
TRBJ1-1 | . | TRBV7-9 | TRBD1 | TGTGCCAGCAGCTTAGGAACACCGGGACAGGGGTCTCGAGCTTTCTTT | CASSLGTPGQGSRAFF
TRBJ2-7 | . | TRBV19 | TRBD1 | TGTGCCAGTCAGGGGGCCAGGCCTCTCTACGAGCAGTACTTC | CASQGARPLYEQYF
TRBJ2-2 | few | TRBV6-5 | TRBD1 | TGTGCCAGTCAAGGGACAGAGAACACCGGGGAGCTGTTTTTT | CASQGTENTGELFF
TRBJ1-2 | . | TRBV25-1 | . | TGTGCCAGCAGTGAATTTCGGGGAGGGGGCTATGGCTACACCTTC | CASSEFRGGGYGYTF
TRBJ1-5 | once | TRBV20-1 | . | TGCAGTGCTAGTAATAGGGGAATCAATCAGCCCCAGCATTTT | CSASNRGINQPQHF
TRBJ1-2 | . | TRBV6-5 | TRBD1 | TGTGCCAGCAGAACCGGGACAGGGGTAGGCTATGGCTACACCTTC | CASRTGTGVGYGYTF
TRBJ2-7 | few | TRBV14 | . | TGTGCCAGCAGCCATCTCTACACAGGGTGGTACGAGCAGTACTTC | CASSHLYTGWYEQYF
TRBJ1-5 | few | TRBV5-3 | . | TGTGCCAGAAGCTTGGGGGTTCGTCACAGGCTAAATCAGCCCCAGCATTTT | CARSLGVRHRLNQPQHF
TRBJ1-3 | . | TRBV13 | . | TGTGCCAGCAGCTTATTCGAAGGCGGGCACTCTGGAAACACCATATATTTT | CASSLFEGGHSGNTIYF
TRBJ1-3 | . | TRBV6-5 | . | TGTGCCAGCAAAACCCCGGGCTCTGGAAACACCATATATTTT | CASKTPGSGNTIYF
TRBJ1-2 | . | TRBV20-1 | . | TGCAGTGCTAGTTCCGGACAGCTTTATGGCTACACCTTC | CSASSGQLYGYTF
TRBJ1-2 | . | TRBV7-9 | . | TGTGCCAGCAGCCTAGACAGCCCTCCTAACTATGGCTACACCTTC | CASSLDSPPNYGYTF
TRBJ2-1 | . | TRBV29-1 | . | TGCAGCGTTGTAGGACTGTTAACCTACAATGAGCAGTTCTTC | CSVVGLLTYNEQFF
TRBJ1-1 | . | TRBV7-3 | . | TGTGCCAGCAGCCCTCAGGGGCGTAGCACTGAAGCTTTCTTT | CASSPQGRSTEAFF
TRBJ1-2 | . | TRBV24-1 | . | TGTGCCACCAGTGAAGGGGCCCGCGGCTACACCTTC | CATSEGARGYTF
TRBJ1-6 | . | TRBV27 | . | TGTGCCAGCAGTTCCCCCCGGACAGAGTTTAATTCACCCCTCCACTTT | CASSSPRTEFNSPLHF
TRBJ2-3 | . | TRBV18 | . | TGTGCCAGCACGTTAACAGGGACAGATACGCAGTATTTT | CASTLTGTDTQYF
TRBJ2-2 | . | TRBV11-2 | . | TGTGCCAGCATCACCGGGGTCTCGGGCACCGGGGAGCTGTTTTTT | CASITGVSGTGELFF
TRBJ1-2 | . | TRBV28 | . | TGTGCCAGCAGTTTCCCCAGGCGAGCTAACTATGGCTACACCTTC | CASSFPRRANYGYTF
TRBJ1-6 | . | TRBV7-2 | . | TGTGCCAGCAGCTTAGCGCCCACACCTAATTCACCCCTCCACTTT | CASSLAPTPNSPLHF
TRBJ1-6 | . | TRBV11-2 | . | TGTGCCAGCAGCTTAGAAGCGCATTCACCCCTCCACTTT | CASSLEAHSPLHF
TRBJ2-5 | . | TRBV30 | . | TGTGCCTGGAAGAAAGACGGGGAGACCCAGTACTTC | CAWKKDGETQYF
TRBJ2-1 | . | TRBV19 | . | TGTGCCAGTAGTATAGTGGGGACATTTGCCACCAATGAGCAGTTCTTC | CASSIVGTFATNEQFF